These 9 T cell receptor beta chains came from one sample sequenced in a study of blood T cell repertoires in COVID-19. Assay used: immunoSEQ multiplex PCR; TCRdb lists only in-frame clones, some missing. This table holds 25,000 or so clones, approximately 80% found once. The source material was peripheral blood. These receptors all come from a man aged 70-80 years with active COVID-19.

The CDR3 nucleotides are TGTGCCAGCAGCTTAACGACAGGGTTTGAAGCTTTCTTT. Residues: CASSLTTGFEAFF. V and J are TRBV7-3 and TRBJ1-1; 7 bases align to TRBD1. The CDR3 is made up of 13 amino acids. From germline, CDR1 is SGHTA and CDR2 FQGTGA. The V and J ends lost 0 bases and 7 bases, in that order; junction bases with no gene match: 2.

The table lists this clone with a count of one. The CDR3 DNA reads TGTGCCTGGAGCATTACAGGGTCCTACGAGCAGTACTTC. Translation: CAWSITGSYEQYF. The chain joins TRBV30 to TRBJ2-7, with D possibly TRBD1 on 6 matching bases. CDR1 and CDR2 from the germline V gene are GTSNPN and SVGIG (reference sequence). The CDR3 covers 13 residues. Deletions cut 3 bases from V and 1 base from J, with 10 bases between. The full variable domain, completed using reference TRBV30 and TRBJ2-7, is SQTIHQWPATLVQPVGSPLSLECTVEGTSNPNLYWYRQAAGRGLQLLFYSVGIGQISSEVPQNLSASRPQDRQFILSSKKLLLSDSGFYLCAWSITGSYEQYFGPGTRLTVT.

The chain joins TRBV4-2 to TRBJ1-6, with 10 bases matching TRBD1. V trimming: 3 bases; J trimming: 10 bases; junction bases outside the gene matches: 9. From germline, CDR1 is LGHNA and CDR2 YNFKEQ. This CDR3 is 16 amino acids long. The CDR3 here is CASSHFGTGVQSPLHF. CDR3 nucleotide sequence: TGTGCCAGCAGCCACTTTGGGACAGGGGTCCAATCACCCCTCCACTTT.

CDR3 DNA sequence: TGTGCCACCAGAACAAGTATGAACACTGAAGCTTTCTTT. Translating gives CATRTSMNTEAFF. This chain links TRBV24-1 with TRBJ1-1; the D is unclear. Between the trimmed V and J ends, which lost 7 bases and 0 bases, there was a span of 8 bases. The CDR3 covers 13 residues. Germline CDR1 reads KGHDR; CDR2 reads SFDVKD.

This sequence joins TRBV4-2 and TRBJ2-1, with TRBD1 matching over 10 bases. Germline trimming cut 0 bases from V and 1 base from J; bases unmatched to any gene: 6. The CDR3 length is 18 residues. The V gene's germline CDR1 is LGHNA and CDR2 YNFKEQ. The CDR3 region has the DNA TGTGCCAGCAGCCAAGAGTTGACAGGGGGCCTATCCTACAATGAGCAGTTCTTC. Amino acid sequence: CASSQELTGGLSYNEQFF.

V gene TRBV5-3 combines with J gene TRBJ2-1, with TRBD2 matching over 8 bases. TRBV5-3 is recorded as an ORF, its role being uncertain. V was clipped by 1 base and J by 7 bases; unmatched bases: 7. This CDR3 comprises 15 residues. The chain's CDR3 is CARSLIREGGNEQFF. CDR3 nucleotide sequence: TGTGCCAGAAGCTTGATCCGGGAGGGAGGGAATGAGCAGTTCTTC.

The V and J genes are TRBV27 and TRBJ2-1; the D gene is possibly TRBD2 (5 bases). The CDR3 sequence is 14 residues long. The germline V and J ends were trimmed by 3 bases and 5 bases, with 11 bases remaining between them. The germline CDR1 and CDR2 sequences are MNHEY and SMNVEV (reference sequence). DNA of the CDR3: TGTGCCAGCAGTTTGCGGCTAGCCGACAATGAGCAGTTCTTC. Its protein product is CASSLRLADNEQFF.

The genes are TRBV4-1 and TRBJ1-3; TRBD1 matches at 9 bases. The junction had 5 bases not matched to a gene; V was cut back by 6 bases and J by 2 bases. CDR3 length: 15 residues. Germline V CDR1 and CDR2: MGHRA, YSYEKL. In nucleotides, the CDR3 is TGCGCCAGCAGACAGGACAGGGGAGCTGGAAACACCATATATTTT. It encodes CASRQDRGAGNTIYF.

This clone was observed a single time. The CDR3: CASSSGGATVYEQYF. The DNA of the CDR3 is TGTGCCAGCAGCTCGGGCGGGGCGACCGTATACGAGCAGTACTTC. The chain has TRBV28 and TRBJ2-7; possibly TRBD2 for D (6 bases). V lost 6 bases, J lost 4 bases, and 19 bases lay in between. The germline gives CDR1 MDHEN, CDR2 SYDVKM. This CDR3 is 15 amino acids long. Full variable domain (missing parts from reference TRBV28 and TRBJ2-7): DVKVTQSSRYLVKRTGEKVFLECVQDMDHENMFWYRQDPGLGLRLIYFSYDVKMKEKGDIPEGYSVSREKKERFSLILESASTNQTSMYLCASSSGGATVYEQYFGPGTRLTVT.